Following are 10 T cell receptor beta chains from one sample sequenced in a study of blood T cell repertoires in COVID-19. Measured with immunoSEQ multiplex PCR; TCRdb has only the in-frame clones, and not every one. The sample holds about 170,000 clones; 88% are singletons and the top ten take roughly 1.9%. Sequenced input: peripheral blood. These TCRs come from a man aged 45-65 years who had recovered from COVID-19.

The chain joins TRBV4-1 to TRBJ1-1; TRBD1 matches at 8 bases. Germline CDR1 and CDR2: MGHRA and YSYEKL. This CDR3 is built from 17 residues. V shed 3 bases and J 0 bases; nucleotides not matched to a gene: 9. CDR3 residues: CASSHAGQGGLNTEAFF. CDR3 sequence (DNA): TGCGCCAGCAGCCACGCCGGACAGGGCGGACTGAACACTGAAGCTTTCTTT.

Worth noting for this clone: The junction and the germline gene differ at one end; a read error may be behind it. The chain has TRBV6-2 or TRBV6-3 and TRBJ2-5; no reliable D call. Germline V gives CDR1 MNHEY, CDR2 SVGEGT. The CDR3 covers 12 residues. The CDR3 sequence: CASSYPRQTRYF. The CDR3 DNA follows: TGTGCCAGCAGTTACCCGAGACAAACCCGGTACTTC.

The count of this clone is one. The chain joins TRBV7-2 to TRBJ1-1; no definite D call. V lost 5 bases and J lost 1, with 8 bases in between. CDR3 length equals 13 residues. Germline CDR1 reads SGHTA; CDR2 reads FQGNSA. The CDR3 reads CASSAGWNTEAFF. CDR3 in DNA: TGTGCCAGCAGCGCTGGCTGGAACACTGAAGCTTTCTTT. Looking up the rest from reference TRBV7-2 and TRBJ1-1 gives the full variable domain: GAGVSQSPSNKVTEKGKDVELRCDPISGHTALYWYRQSLGQGLEFLIYFQGNSAPDKSGLPSDRFSAERTGGSVSTLTIQRTQQEDSAVYLCASSAGWNTEAFFGQGTRLTVV.

The chain links TRBV6-6 to TRBJ1-1, with TRBD1 matching 10 bases. CDR1 MNHNY and CDR2 SVGAGI come from the germline V gene (reference sequence). The CDR3 runs to 14 residues. The V gene end was trimmed by 4 bases and the J gene end by 7 bases; junction bases not matched to a gene: 6. CDR3 nucleotides: TGTGCCAGCAGTTCGGGACAGGGGATGGGTGAAGCTTTCTTT. It translates to CASSSGQGMGEAFF.

The chain has TRBV19 and TRBJ1-2; no firm D call. CDR3 length equals 14 residues. The germline V gene has CDR1 LNHDA and CDR2 SQIVND (reference sequence). Trimming shortened V by 3 bases and J by 4 bases, and 12 bases separated the two germline ends. CDR3 sequence: CASSILSSGYGYTF. As DNA, the CDR3 is TGTGCCAGTAGTATCCTGTCATCAGGCTATGGCTACACCTTC.

The chain combines TRBV7-2 with TRBJ2-6; 9 bases match TRBD1. The CDR3 covers 18 residues. The J segment lost 1 base and the V segment lost 4 bases, leaving 8 bases of the junction unmatched. CDR1 is SGHTA, CDR2 FQGNSA, per germline. CDR3 sequence: CASSSRPGTGSGANVLTF. The DNA for the CDR3 is TGTGCCAGCAGCTCCCGTCCCGGGACAGGGTCTGGGGCCAACGTCCTGACTTTC.

V gene TRBV6-1 combines with J gene TRBJ1-4; D is possibly TRBD1 (6 bases). The CDR3 totals 14 residues. Per the germline V gene, CDR1 is MNHNS and CDR2 is SASEGT. The germline V and J ends were trimmed by 6 bases and 4 bases, with 12 bases remaining between them. The CDR3 loop reads CASRLQGGNEKLFF. The CDR3 DNA reads as TGTGCCAGCAGATTACAAGGGGGTAATGAAAAACTGTTTTTT.

This chain connects TRBV27 to TRBJ2-4; 9 bases are a match to TRBD1. The junction had 5 bases not matched to a gene; V was cut back by 6 bases and J by 8 bases. The CDR3 is 13 residues long. Germline lookup yields CDR1 MNHEY and CDR2 SMNVEV (reference sequence). Here the CDR3 reads CASRRQGGDIQYF. The CDR3 DNA reads TGTGCCAGCAGACGACAGGGGGGGGACATTCAGTACTTC.

The chain uses TRBV7-8 and TRBJ2-3, with D unresolved. Germline V gene data show CDR1 as SGHVS and CDR2 as FQNEAQ. The CDR3 totals 18 residues. The ends were cut back, 2 bases at V and 0 bases at J, with 18 bases in the middle. CDR3 DNA sequence: TGTGCCAGCAGCTTAATCACAGCCGGCTCCCGAAGCACAGATACGCAGTATTTT. Protein product: CASSLITAGSRSTDTQYF.

The chain has TRBV24-1 and TRBJ2-7, with 11 bases that match TRBD2. This CDR3 contains 15 residues. Germline V gives CDR1 KGHDR, CDR2 SFDVKD. V gave up 4 bases and J gave up 6 bases; unmatched junction bases: 7. The CDR3 loop reads CATSDATSGSREQYF. CDR3 coding DNA: TGTGCCACCAGTGACGCTACTAGCGGGAGCCGCGAGCAGTACTTC.